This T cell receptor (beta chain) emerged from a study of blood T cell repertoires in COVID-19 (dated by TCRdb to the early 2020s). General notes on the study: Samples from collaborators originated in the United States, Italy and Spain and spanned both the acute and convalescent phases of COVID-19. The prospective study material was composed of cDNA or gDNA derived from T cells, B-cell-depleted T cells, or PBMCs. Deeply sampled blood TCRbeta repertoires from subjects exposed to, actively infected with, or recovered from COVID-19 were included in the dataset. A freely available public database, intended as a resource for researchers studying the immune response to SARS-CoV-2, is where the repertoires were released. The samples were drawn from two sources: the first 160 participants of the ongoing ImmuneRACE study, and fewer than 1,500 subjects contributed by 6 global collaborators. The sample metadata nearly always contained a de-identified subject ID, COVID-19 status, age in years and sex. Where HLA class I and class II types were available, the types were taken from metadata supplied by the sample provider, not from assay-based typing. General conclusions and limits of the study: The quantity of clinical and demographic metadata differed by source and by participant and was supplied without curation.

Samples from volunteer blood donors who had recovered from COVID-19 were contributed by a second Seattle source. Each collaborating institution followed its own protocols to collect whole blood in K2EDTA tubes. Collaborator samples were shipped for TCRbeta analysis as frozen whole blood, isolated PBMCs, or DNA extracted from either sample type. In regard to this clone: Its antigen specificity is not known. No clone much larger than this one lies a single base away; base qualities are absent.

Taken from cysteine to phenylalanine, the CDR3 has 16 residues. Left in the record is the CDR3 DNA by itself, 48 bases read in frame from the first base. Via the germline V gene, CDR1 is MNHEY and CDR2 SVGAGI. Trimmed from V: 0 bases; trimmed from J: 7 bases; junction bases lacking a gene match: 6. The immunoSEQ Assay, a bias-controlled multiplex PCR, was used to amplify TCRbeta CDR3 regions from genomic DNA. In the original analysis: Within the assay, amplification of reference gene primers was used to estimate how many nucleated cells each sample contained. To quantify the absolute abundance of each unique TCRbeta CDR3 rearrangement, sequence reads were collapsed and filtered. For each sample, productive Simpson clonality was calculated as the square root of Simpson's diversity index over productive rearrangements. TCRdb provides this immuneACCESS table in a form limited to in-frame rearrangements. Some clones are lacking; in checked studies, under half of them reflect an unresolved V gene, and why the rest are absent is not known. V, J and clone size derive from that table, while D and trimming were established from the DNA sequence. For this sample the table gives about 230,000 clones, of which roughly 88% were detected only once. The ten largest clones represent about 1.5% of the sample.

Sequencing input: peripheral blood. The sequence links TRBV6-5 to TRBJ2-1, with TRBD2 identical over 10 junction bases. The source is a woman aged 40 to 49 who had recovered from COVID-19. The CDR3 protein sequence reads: CASSYSSSGGGNEQFF. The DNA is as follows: TGTGCCAGCAGTTACTCGTCTAGCGGGGGAGGGAATGAGCAGTTCTTC.